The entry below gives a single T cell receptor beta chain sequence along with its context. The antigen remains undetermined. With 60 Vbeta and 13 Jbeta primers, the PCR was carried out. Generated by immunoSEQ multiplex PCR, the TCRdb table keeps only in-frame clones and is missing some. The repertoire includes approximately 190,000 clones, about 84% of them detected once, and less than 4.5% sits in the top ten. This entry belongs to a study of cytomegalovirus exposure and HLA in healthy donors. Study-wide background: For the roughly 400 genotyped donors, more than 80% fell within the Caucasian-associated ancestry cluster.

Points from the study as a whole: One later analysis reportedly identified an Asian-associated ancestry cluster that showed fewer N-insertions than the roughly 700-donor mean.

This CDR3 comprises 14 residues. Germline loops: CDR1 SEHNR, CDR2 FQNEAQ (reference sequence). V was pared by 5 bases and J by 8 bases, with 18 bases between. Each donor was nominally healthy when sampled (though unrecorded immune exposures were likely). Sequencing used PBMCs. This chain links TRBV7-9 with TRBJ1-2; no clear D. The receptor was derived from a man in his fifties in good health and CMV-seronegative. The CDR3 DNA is TGTGCCAGCAGCCTGGAGGGCATGATTCTCGGCTACACCTTC. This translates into CASSLEGMILGYTF.